A single TCR beta chain is shown here with its context. Which antigen it targets is not known. Per-base quality was not reported, and no clone a single base away is much larger than it. Each collaborating institution followed its own protocols to collect whole blood in K2EDTA tubes. For TCRbeta analysis, collaborator samples were shipped as frozen whole blood, as isolated PBMCs, or as DNA extracted from either sample type. This sample stems from a study of blood T cell repertoires in COVID-19 (dated by TCRdb to 2018 to 2021). Background for the entire study: The collaborator samples originated in the United States, Italy and Spain and spanned the acute and convalescent phases of COVID-19. The prospective study material was composed of cDNA or gDNA derived from T cells, B-cell-depleted T cells, or PBMCs. Deeply sampled blood TCRbeta repertoires from subjects exposed to, actively infected with, or recovered from COVID-19 were included in the dataset. The repertoires were made available in a free public database intended to serve as a resource for research on the immune response to SARS-CoV-2. The samples were drawn from the first 160 participants of the ongoing ImmuneRACE study and from over 950 subjects provided by 6 global collaborators. Sample metadata almost always included a de-identified subject ID, COVID-19 status, age in years and sex. Where HLA class I and class II types were available, the types were taken from metadata supplied by the sample provider, not from assay-based typing.

What the authors observed across the whole study: The quantity of clinical and demographic metadata differed by source and by participant and was supplied without curation.

The germline V gene yields MDHEN for CDR1 and SYDVKM for CDR2. Trimming removed 7 bases from V and 3 bases from J; the gene matches leave 9 bases unexplained. The CDR3 measures 15 amino acids from cysteine to phenylalanine. Only the CDR3 portion is preserved as DNA: 45 bases, with reading frame beginning at the first base. The immunoSEQ Assay, a bias-controlled multiplex PCR, was used to amplify TCRbeta CDR3 regions from genomic DNA. On the study's bioinformatics: The number of nucleated cells in each sample was estimated from the amplification of reference gene primers within the assay. To quantify the absolute abundance of each unique TCRbeta CDR3 rearrangement, sequence reads were collapsed and filtered. For each sample, productive Simpson clonality was calculated as the square root of Simpson's diversity index across productive rearrangements. As stored in TCRdb, this immuneACCESS dataset retains in-frame rearrangements with V and J assigned. A fraction of the clones does not appear; measured against another copy, unresolved V genes explain less than half of the discrepancy, and the remainder lacks a known reason. The V and J calls and clone size were taken over from that table, and D and trimming were inferred from the DNA. The sample table holds 300,000 to 450,000 clones, of which approximately 81% were seen once. The ten top clones hold approximately 3.7% of the sample.

The sequenced sample was peripheral blood. This sequence was found in a woman aged 18-35 years with acute or convalescent COVID-19. The V and J segments used are TRBV28 and TRBJ1-3, and 7 junction bases match TRBD1. The base sequence is TGTGCCAGCAACACACCGGGACAGAATGGAAACACCATATATTTT. Translation gives CASNTPGQNGNTIYF.